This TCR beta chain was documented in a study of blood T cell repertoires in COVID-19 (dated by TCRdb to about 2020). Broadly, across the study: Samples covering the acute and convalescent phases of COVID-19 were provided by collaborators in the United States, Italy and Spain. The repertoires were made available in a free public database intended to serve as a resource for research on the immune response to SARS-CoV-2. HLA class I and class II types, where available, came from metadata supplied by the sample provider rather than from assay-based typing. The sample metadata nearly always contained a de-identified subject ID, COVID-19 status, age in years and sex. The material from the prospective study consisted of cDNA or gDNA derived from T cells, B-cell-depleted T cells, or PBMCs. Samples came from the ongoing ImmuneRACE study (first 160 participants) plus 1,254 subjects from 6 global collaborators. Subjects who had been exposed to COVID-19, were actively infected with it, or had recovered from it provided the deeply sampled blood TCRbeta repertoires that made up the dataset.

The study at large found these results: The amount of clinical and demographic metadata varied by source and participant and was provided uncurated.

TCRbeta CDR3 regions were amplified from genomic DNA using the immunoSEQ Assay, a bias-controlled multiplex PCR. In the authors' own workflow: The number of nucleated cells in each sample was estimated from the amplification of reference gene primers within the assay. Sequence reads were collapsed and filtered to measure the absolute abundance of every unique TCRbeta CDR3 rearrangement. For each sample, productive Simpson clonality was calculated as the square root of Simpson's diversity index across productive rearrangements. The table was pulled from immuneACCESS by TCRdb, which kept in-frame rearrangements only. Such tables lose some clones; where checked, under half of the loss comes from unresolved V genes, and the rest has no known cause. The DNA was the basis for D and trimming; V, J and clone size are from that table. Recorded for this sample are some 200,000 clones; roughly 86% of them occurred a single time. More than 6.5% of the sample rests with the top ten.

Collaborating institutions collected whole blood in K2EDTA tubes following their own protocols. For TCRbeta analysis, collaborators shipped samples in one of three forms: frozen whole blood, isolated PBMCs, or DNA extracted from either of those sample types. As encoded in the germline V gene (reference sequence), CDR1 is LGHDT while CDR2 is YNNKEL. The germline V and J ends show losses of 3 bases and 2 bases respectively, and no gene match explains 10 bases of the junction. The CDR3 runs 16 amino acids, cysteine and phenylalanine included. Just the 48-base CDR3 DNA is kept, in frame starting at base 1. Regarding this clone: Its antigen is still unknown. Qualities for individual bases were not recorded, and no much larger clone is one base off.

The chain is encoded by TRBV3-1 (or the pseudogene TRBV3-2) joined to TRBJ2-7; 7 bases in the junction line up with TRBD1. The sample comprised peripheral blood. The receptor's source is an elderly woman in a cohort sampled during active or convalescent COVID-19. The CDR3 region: CASSQAPGQRPYEQYF. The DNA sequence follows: TGTGCCAGCAGCCAGGCTCCGGGACAGAGGCCCTACGAGCAGTACTTC.